A single sample is the source of the 22 T cell receptor beta chains below, sequenced in a study of blood T cell repertoires in COVID-19 (dated by TCRdb to 2020 to 2021). The protocol used for the library was the immunoSEQ multiplex PCR assay. Imported from immuneACCESS, the table was reduced by TCRdb to in-frame sequences with V and J called. These copies leave out some clones; in studies compared against another copy, an unresolved V gene accounts for under half, and the cause of the remainder is not known. This sample lists some 340,000 clones; around 87% were detected once. The top ten clones comprise approximately 5.3% of the sample. Input material: PBMCs or T cells enriched from blood (not recorded which). The receptors were gathered from a woman aged 30 to 39 who had recovered from COVID-19.

There are a few counts of this clone. The V call is TRBV4-1, the J call TRBJ1-6; no definite D call. Trimming removed 4 bases from V and 6 bases from J, with 19 bases in between. The CDR3 sequence is 17 residues long. Germline CDR1 MGHRA, CDR2 YSYEKL. In DNA, the CDR3 is TGCGCCAGCAGCCCCCTCCCTATTTCTAGTGTTAATTCACCCCTCCACTTT. Translating gives CASSPLPISSVNSPLHF.

V is TRBV6-5 and J is TRBJ1-2; the D is unclear. The CDR3 has 14 amino acids. CDR1 is MNHEY, CDR2 SVGAGI, per germline. V was pared by 7 bases and J by 3 bases, with 15 bases between. The CDR3 is CASKVLAGDYGYTF. The CDR3 DNA follows: TGTGCCAGCAAGGTCCTGGCCGGAGACTATGGCTACACCTTC.

The chain joins TRBV9 to TRBJ2-1; 9 bases align to TRBD2. This CDR3 has 14 residues. In germline, CDR1 is SGDLS, CDR2 YYNGEE. Losses at the gene ends were 3 bases for V and 6 bases for J; bases not matched to a gene: 4. CDR3 nucleotide sequence: TGTGCCAGCAGCGAGGCGGGGGGGCCCAATGAGCAGTTCTTC. As protein: CASSEAGGPNEQFF.

This clone came up a few times. V gene TRBV20-1 combines with J gene TRBJ2-1, with 7 bases matching TRBD2. V was clipped by 8 bases and J by 6 bases; unmatched bases: 4. Germline V CDR1 and CDR2: DFQATT, SNEGSKA (reference sequence). There are 11 residues in the CDR3. CDR3 amino acids: CSTSGVNEQFF. As DNA, the CDR3 is TGCAGTACGAGCGGGGTCAATGAGCAGTTCTTC.

The rearrangement uses TRBV7-3 and TRBJ2-3, with D possibly TRBD2 on 6 matching bases. Germline CDR1 reads SGHTA; CDR2 reads FQGTGA. The CDR3 is made up of 16 amino acids. Deletions cut 3 bases from V and 2 bases from J, with 15 bases between. The DNA for the CDR3 is TGTGCCAGCAGCTTCTTGTCGGCGGGGCTCACAGATACGCAGTATTTT. Protein product: CASSFLSAGLTDTQYF.

The rearrangement uses TRBV5-1 and TRBJ2-1; TRBD2 matches 7 bases. Germline V gene sequence: CDR1 SGHRS, CDR2 YFSETQ. Unmatched junction bases numbered 4, after V lost 1 base and J lost 9 bases. This CDR3 has 13 amino acids. The CDR3: CASSLQPSGEQFF. The CDR3 region has the DNA TGCGCCAGCAGCTTGCAACCTAGCGGTGAGCAGTTCTTC.

The rearrangement links TRBV6-5 to TRBJ2-1; unclear D gene. This CDR3 has 14 residues. Trimming left V 5 bases short and J 2 bases short, with 10 bases between. Germline CDR1 MNHEY, CDR2 SVGAGI. CDR3 bases: TGTGCCAGCAGTCCCGCAACACCCTACAATGAGCAGTTCTTC. It is translated as CASSPATPYNEQFF.

A single count supports this clone. The chain couples TRBV5-1 to TRBJ1-4; D unclear. The CDR3 length is 15 residues. The V end lost 0 bases, the J end lost 7 bases, and 13 bases lay between the germline ends. Germline V CDR1 and CDR2: SGHRS, YFSETQ. CDR3 in amino acids: CASSLGGPSGEKLFF. The DNA for the CDR3 is TGCGCCAGCAGCTTGGGCGGGCCCTCCGGTGAAAAACTGTTTTTT.

This clone has a single count. The junction and the germline gene differ at one end; a read error may be behind it. V gene TRBV7-7 combines with J gene TRBJ2-2, with D maybe TRBD2 (6 bases). The CDR3 has 16 residues. Germline V gene data show CDR1 as SSHAT and CDR2 as FNYEAQ (reference sequence). The CDR3 DNA is TGTGCTAGCACCAAACTGGGGGGACCAAACACCGGGGAGCTGTTTTTT. Translating it yields CASTKLGGPNTGELFF.

The V gene is TRBV7-9, the J gene TRBJ1-4; no reliable D call. Trimming took off 6 bases at V and 8 bases at J, with 16 bases between the two ends. The CDR3 is made up of 14 amino acids. Germline V lookup: CDR1 SEHNR, CDR2 FQNEAQ (reference sequence). For the CDR3, the DNA is TGTGCCAGCAGATTATTATCCGGTAACGAAAAACTGTTTTTT. Residues: CASRLLSGNEKLFF.

The V and J genes are TRBV5-4 and TRBJ1-2, with TRBD1 as a possible D gene (6 bases). V was pared by 4 bases and J by 2 bases, with 15 bases between. The germline V gene encodes CDR1 SGHNT and CDR2 YYREEE (reference sequence). The CDR3 sequence is 15 residues long. As DNA, the CDR3 is TGTGCCAGCAGCCTACCGACAGGAGAAAACTATGGCTACACCTTC. Translated: CASSLPTGENYGYTF.

The V and J genes are TRBV5-4 and TRBJ2-1; D is possibly TRBD2 (6 bases). Germline CDR1 reads SGHNT; CDR2 reads YYREEE (reference sequence). Trimming shortened V by 4 bases and J by 7 bases, and 15 bases separated the two germline ends. The CDR3 length is 14 residues. Here the CDR3 DNA reads TGTGCCAGCAGCGAACGGGACTTCTCAAATGAGCAGTTCTTC. This gives the protein CASSERDFSNEQFF.

This chain joins TRBV3-1 (or the pseudogene TRBV3-2) and TRBJ1-1; TRBD1 matches 9 bases. CDR3 length: 16 residues. The V and J ends lost 4 bases and 4 bases, in that order; junction bases with no gene match: 10. Germline CDR1 reads LGHDT; CDR2 reads YNNKEL (reference sequence). CDR3 DNA: TGTGCCAGCAGCCCGGGGGACAGGGTGCCAGGCACTGAAGCTTTCTTT. It encodes CASSPGDRVPGTEAFF.

The J gene is TRBJ2-3, the V gene TRBV5-1, with D possibly being TRBD1 (6 bases). The CDR3 is 14 residues long. The V end lost 0 bases, the J end lost 5 bases, and 10 bases lay between the germline ends. Germline CDR1 and CDR2: SGHRS and YFSETQ. CDR3 residues: CASSLDRVGDTQYF. The CDR3 nucleotides read TGCGCCAGCAGCTTGGACAGGGTAGGAGATACGCAGTATTTT.

This clone was seen only a few times. The chain combines TRBV29-1 with TRBJ2-2, with 9 bases matching TRBD1. This CDR3 contains 15 residues. The trim removed 7 bases at V and 4 bases at J, leaving 10 bases unmatched. CDR1 is SQVTM and CDR2 is ANQGSEA in the germline V gene. The DNA for the CDR3 is TGCAGCGCCGGAGGGGGGACAGGGAGCACCGGGGAGCTGTTTTTT. It specifies CSAGGGTGSTGELFF.

This sequence joins TRBV7-9 and TRBJ2-4; 9 nucleotides align to TRBD1. Germline V gene data show CDR1 as SEHNR and CDR2 as FQNEAQ (reference sequence). This CDR3 contains 17 residues. Trimming at V came to 2 bases and at J to 8 bases, leaving 13 bases not matched to a gene. CDR3 DNA sequence: TGTGCCAGCAGCTTAAGTCTCCCGACAGGGGGTTTGGACATTCAGTACTTC. Its protein product is CASSLSLPTGGLDIQYF.

The V and J genes are TRBV30 and TRBJ1-2, with D hard to call. V was clipped by 2 bases and J by 8 bases, with 18 bases between them. CDR3 length equals 14 residues. Germline CDR1 is GTSNPN and CDR2 is SVGIG (reference sequence). CDR3 nucleotides: TGTGCCTGGAGTTTACTCCCGGTAGCCGAAGGCTACACCTTC. It specifies CAWSLLPVAEGYTF.

The CDR3 loop is CASSPVREIGEQYF. CDR3 nucleotide sequence: TGTGCCAGCAGCCCTGTGAGGGAAATTGGCGAGCAGTACTTC. J is TRBJ2-7 and V is TRBV3-1 (or the pseudogene TRBV3-2); tentative D call: TRBD2 (5 bases). Trimming left V 4 bases short and J 6 bases short, with 16 bases between. Per the germline V gene, CDR1 is LGHDT and CDR2 is YNNKEL (reference sequence). CDR3 size: 14 residues.

For this clone: One end of the junction varies from germline; a read error may be responsible. The chain is built from TRBV7-7 and TRBJ2-3; a possible D gene is TRBD1 (5 bases). CDR1 and CDR2 from the germline V gene are SSHAT and FNYEAQ (reference sequence). CDR3 length: 16 amino acids. The CDR3, as DNA: TGTGCTAGCAGCTTAGGAACTTCAGGGAGCACAGATACGCAGTATTTT. Its protein product is CASSLGTSGSTDTQYF.

In nucleotides, the CDR3 is TGTGCCAGCAGTTTGGGACTAGCGGGGGCCTCATCTTTTTACGAGCAGTACTTC. Encoded protein: CASSLGLAGASSFYEQYF. The V call is TRBV28, the J call TRBJ2-7; 14 bases agree with TRBD2. Germline trimming cut 3 bases from V and 4 bases from J; bases unmatched to any gene: 11. The CDR3 has 18 residues. CDR1 and CDR2 from the germline V gene are MDHEN and SYDVKM.

V and J are TRBV7-9 and TRBJ2-4, with no clear D. CDR3 length: 14 amino acids. The germline V and J ends were trimmed by 5 bases and 3 bases, with 11 bases remaining between them. Germline CDR1 reads SEHNR; CDR2 reads FQNEAQ (reference sequence). CDR3 region: CASSKDGGKNIQYF. As DNA, the CDR3 is TGTGCCAGCAGCAAGGATGGCGGCAAAAACATTCAGTACTTC.

V is TRBV6-5 and J is TRBJ2-7; no firm D call. With 8 bases removed from V and 0 bases from J, the gap between germline ends came to 11 bases. Germline values: CDR1 MNHEY, CDR2 SVGAGI. There are 13 residues in the CDR3. The CDR3, as DNA: TGTGCCAGCCAGCGTCCGGCCTCCTACGAGCAGTACTTC. Protein sequence: CASQRPASYEQYF.